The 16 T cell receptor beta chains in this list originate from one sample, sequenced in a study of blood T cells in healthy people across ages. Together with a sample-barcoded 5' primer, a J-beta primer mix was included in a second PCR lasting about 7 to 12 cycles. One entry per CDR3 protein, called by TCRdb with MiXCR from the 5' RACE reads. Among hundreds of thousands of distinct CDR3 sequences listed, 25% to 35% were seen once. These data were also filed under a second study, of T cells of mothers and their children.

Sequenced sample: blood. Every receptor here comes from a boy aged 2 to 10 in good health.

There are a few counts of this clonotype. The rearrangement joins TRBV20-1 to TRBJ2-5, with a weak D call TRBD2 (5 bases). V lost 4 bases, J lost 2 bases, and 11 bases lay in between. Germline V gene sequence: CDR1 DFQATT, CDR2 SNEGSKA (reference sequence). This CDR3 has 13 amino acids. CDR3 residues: CSAKRTAQETQYF. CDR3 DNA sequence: TGCAGTGCTAAGCGGACCGCGCAAGAGACCCAGTACTTC.

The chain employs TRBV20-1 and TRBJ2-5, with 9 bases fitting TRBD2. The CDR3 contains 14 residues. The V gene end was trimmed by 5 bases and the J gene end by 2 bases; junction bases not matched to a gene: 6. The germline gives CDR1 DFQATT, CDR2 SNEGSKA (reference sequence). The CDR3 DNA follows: TGCAGTGCTCCAGAGACTAGCGGACAAGAGACCCAGTACTTC. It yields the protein CSAPETSGQETQYF.

The CDR3 nucleotides read TGTGCCAGCAGCCAAGGGAAGTATGGCGGGGAGACGGAGACCCAGTACTTC. Its translation: CASSQGKYGGETETQYF. The V gene is TRBV7-8, the J gene TRBJ2-5, with a weak D call TRBD2 (6 bases). Trimming took 5 bases from V and 5 from J, leaving 24 bases between them. Per the germline V gene, CDR1 is SGHVS and CDR2 is FQNEAQ. This CDR3 region has 17 residues.

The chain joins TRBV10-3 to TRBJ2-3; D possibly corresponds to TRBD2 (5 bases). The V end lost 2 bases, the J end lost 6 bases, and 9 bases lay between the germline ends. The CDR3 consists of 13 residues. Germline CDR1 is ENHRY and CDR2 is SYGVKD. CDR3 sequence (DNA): TGTGCCATCAGTGAGACTAGGCCCGATACGCAGTATTTT. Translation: CAISETRPDTQYF.

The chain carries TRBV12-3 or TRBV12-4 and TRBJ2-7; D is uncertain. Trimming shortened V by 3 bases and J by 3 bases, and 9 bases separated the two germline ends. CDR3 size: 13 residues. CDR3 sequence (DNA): TGTGCCAGCAGTTTGGGCGACCTCTACGAGCAGTACTTC. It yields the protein CASSLGDLYEQYF.

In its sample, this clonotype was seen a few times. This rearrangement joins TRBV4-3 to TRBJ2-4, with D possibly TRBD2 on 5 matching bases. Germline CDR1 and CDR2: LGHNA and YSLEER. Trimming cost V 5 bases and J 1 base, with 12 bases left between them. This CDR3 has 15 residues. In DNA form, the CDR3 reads TGCGCCAGCAGCAAGTGGGAGTCGGCCAAAAACATTCAGTACTTC. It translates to CASSKWESAKNIQYF.

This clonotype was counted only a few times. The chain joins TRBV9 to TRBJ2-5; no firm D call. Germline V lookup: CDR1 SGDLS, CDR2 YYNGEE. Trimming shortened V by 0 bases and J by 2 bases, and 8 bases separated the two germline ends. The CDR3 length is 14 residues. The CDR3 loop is CASSVVKSQETQYF. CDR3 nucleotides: TGTGCCAGCAGCGTAGTAAAGTCTCAAGAGACCCAGTACTTC.

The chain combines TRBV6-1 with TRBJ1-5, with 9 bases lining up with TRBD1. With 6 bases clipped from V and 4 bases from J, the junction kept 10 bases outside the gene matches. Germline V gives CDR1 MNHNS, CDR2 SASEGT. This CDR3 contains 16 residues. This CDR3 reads CASRAATGGWNQPQHF. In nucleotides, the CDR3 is TGTGCCAGCAGGGCCGCCACAGGGGGCTGGAATCAGCCCCAGCATTTT.

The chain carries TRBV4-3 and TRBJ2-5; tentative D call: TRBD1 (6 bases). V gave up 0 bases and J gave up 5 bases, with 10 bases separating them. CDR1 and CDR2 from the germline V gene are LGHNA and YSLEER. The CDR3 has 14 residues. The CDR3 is CASSQDRGTETQYF. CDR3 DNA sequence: TGCGCCAGCAGCCAAGACAGGGGCACGGAGACCCAGTACTTC.

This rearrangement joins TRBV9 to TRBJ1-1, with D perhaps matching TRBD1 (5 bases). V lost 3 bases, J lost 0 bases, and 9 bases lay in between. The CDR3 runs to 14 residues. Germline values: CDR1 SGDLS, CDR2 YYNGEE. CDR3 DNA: TGTGCCAGCAGCGCAACAGGACTGAACACTGAAGCTTTCTTT. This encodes CASSATGLNTEAFF.

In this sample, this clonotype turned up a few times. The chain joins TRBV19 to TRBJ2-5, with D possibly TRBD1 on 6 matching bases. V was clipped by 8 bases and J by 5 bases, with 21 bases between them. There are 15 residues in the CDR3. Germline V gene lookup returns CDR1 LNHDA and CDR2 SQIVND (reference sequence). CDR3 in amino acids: CASRPGTRGEETQYF. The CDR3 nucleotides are TGTGCCAGTCGTCCCGGGACAAGAGGCGAGGAGACCCAGTACTTC.

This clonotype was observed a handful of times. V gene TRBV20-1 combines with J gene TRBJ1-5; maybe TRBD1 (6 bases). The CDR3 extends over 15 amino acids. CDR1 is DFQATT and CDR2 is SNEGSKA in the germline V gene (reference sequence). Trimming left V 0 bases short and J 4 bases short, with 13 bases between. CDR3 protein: CSARDIGGANQPQHF. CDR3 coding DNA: TGCAGTGCTAGAGATATTGGGGGCGCAAATCAGCCCCAGCATTTT.

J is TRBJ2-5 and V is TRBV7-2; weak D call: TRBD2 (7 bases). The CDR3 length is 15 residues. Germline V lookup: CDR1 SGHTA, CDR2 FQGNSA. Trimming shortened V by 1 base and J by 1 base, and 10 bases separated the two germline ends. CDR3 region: CASSLEGGTQETQYF. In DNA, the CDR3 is TGTGCCAGCAGCTTAGAGGGGGGGACCCAAGAGACCCAGTACTTC.

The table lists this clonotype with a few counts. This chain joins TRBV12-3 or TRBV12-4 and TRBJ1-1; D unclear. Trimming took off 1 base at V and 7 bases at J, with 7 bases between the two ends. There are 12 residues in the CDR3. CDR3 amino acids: CASSLGAGEAFF. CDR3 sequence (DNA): TGTGCCAGCAGTTTAGGAGCGGGTGAAGCTTTCTTT.

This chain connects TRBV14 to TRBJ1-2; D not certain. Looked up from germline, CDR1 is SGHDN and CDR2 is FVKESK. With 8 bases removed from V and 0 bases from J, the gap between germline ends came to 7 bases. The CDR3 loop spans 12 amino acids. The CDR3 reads CASSKANYGYTF. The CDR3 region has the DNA TGTGCCAGCTCTAAAGCTAACTATGGCTACACCTTC. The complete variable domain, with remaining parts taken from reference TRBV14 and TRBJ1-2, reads EAGVTQFPSHSVIEKGQTVTLRCDPISGHDNLYWYRRVMGKEIKFLLHFVKESKQDESGMPNNRFLAERTGGTYSTLKVQPAELEDSGVYFCASSKANYGYTFGSGTRLTVV.

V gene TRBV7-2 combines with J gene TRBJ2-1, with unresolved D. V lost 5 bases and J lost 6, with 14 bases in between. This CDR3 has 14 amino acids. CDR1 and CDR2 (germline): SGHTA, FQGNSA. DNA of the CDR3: TGTGCCAGCAGCCCGCCCGCAAGGGTCAATGAGCAGTTCTTC. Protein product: CASSPPARVNEQFF. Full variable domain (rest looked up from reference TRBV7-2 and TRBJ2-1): GAGVSQSPSNKVTEKGKDVELRCDPISGHTALYWYRQSLGQGLEFLIYFQGNSAPDKSGLPSDRFSAERTGGSVSTLTIQRTQQEDSAVYLCASSPPARVNEQFFGPGTRLTVL.